The table lists the clone carrying this TCR beta chain with a count of one. Its cognate antigen is unknown. TCRdb keeps only in-frame clones here, not all; method: immunoSEQ multiplex PCR. The table includes 29,000 or so clones, less than 90% detected once. These data belong to a study of PD-L1 blockade in urothelial cancer. Study findings and constraints: Greater 3-week expansion of tumor-associated blood clones was recorded for durable-benefit patients.

Time point specified: peripheral blood 6 weeks after treatment start. Sequencing used PBMCs, obtained around atezolizumab (anti-PD-L1) treatment. The TCR was taken from a man in his 70s with urothelial cancer.

CDR3 sequence (DNA): TGTGCCAGCACCGAGTTGGTTGAAGCTTTCTTT. Its translation is CASTELVEAFF. This sequence joins TRBV7-2 and TRBJ1-1; D uncertain. In germline, CDR1 is SGHTA, CDR2 FQGNSA. The CDR3 runs to 11 residues. The V gene lost 7 bases and the J gene lost 7 bases, with 10 bases spanning the gap.